This T cell receptor beta chain was identified during a study of CD8 T cells in ankylosing spondylitis. Study outcomes and limitations: Significant enrichment of disease-linked clones was reportedly seen in matched ankylosing spondylitis synovial fluid. A motif in TCR beta, a set of 8 or 9 highly homologous variants, appeared characteristic of ankylosing spondylitis blood.

The sample holds many counts of this clonotype. Its target is unknown. From the 5' RACE reads, TCRdb called clonotypes with MiXCR, one entry per CDR3 protein. This table has 750,000 to 850,000 distinct CDR3 sequences, 10% to 15% appearing once. Sequencing was done on a sample of blood, either unsorted or a sorted T cell fraction (not recorded which). This sequence was found in a male donor with ankylosing spondylitis.

Here the CDR3 DNA reads TGTGCCATCAGTGCTAACAGGGATGAAAAACTGTTTTTT. It translates to CAISANRDEKLFF. The rearrangement uses TRBV10-3 and TRBJ1-4; weak D call: TRBD1 (6 bases). V was cut by 4 bases and J by 6 bases, with 9 bases left in between. The CDR3 has 13 residues. The germline CDR1 and CDR2 sequences are ENHRY and SYGVKD.